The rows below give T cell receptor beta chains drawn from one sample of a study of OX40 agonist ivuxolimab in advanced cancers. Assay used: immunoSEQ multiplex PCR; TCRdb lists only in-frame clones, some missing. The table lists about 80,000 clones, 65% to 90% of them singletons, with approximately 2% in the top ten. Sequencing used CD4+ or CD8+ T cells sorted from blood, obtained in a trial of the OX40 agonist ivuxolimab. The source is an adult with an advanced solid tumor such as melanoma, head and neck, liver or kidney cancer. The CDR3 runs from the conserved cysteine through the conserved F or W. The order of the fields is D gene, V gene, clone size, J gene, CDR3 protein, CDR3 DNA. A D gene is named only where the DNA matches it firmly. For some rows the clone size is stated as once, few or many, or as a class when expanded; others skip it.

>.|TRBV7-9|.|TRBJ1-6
CASSPTGGGSPLHF
TGTGCCAGCAGCCCCACGGGGGGCGGTTCACCCCTCCACTTT
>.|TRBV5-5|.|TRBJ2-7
CASNIGAYEQYF
TGTGCCAGCAACATCGGAGCCTACGAGCAGTACTTC
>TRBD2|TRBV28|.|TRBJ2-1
CASSLLGLVNEQFF
TGTGCCAGCAGTTTATTGGGACTAGTAAATGAGCAGTTCTTC
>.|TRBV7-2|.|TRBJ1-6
CASSLNRNSPLHF
TGTGCCAGCAGCTTAAACAGGAATTCACCCCTCCACTTT
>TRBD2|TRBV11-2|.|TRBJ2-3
CASSLREGSSTDTQYF
TGTGCCAGCAGCTTGCGGGAGGGATCTAGCACAGATACGCAGTATTTT
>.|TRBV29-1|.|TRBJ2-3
CSGRGVWDTDTQYF
TGCAGCGGGCGAGGTGTTTGGGACACAGATACGCAGTATTTT
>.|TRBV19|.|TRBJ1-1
CASSGFSGGRAFF
TGTGCCAGTAGTGGGTTTTCGGGTGGACGGGCTTTCTTT
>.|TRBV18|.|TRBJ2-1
CASSPVHDPVNEQFF
TGTGCCAGCTCACCGGTCCACGACCCCGTTAATGAGCAGTTCTTC
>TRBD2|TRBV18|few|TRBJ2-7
CASSPLSSGAPGEQYF
TGTGCCAGCTCACCTTTGTCTAGCGGGGCTCCGGGCGAGCAGTACTTC
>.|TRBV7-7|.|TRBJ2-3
CASSPLANTDTQYF
TGTGCCAGCAGCCCGCTCGCGAACACAGATACGCAGTATTTT
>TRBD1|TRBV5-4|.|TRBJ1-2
CASSLFGDRGGYGYTF
TGTGCCAGCAGCTTGTTTGGGGACAGGGGGGGATATGGCTACACCTTC
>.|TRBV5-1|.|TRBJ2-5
CASSLAMETQYF
TGCGCCAGCAGCTTGGCCATGGAGACCCAGTACTTC
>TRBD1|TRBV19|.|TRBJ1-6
CASSIWTGFADSPLHF
TGTGCCAGTAGTATTTGGACAGGGTTTGCAGATTCACCCCTCCACTTT
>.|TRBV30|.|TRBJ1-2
CAWSLQGYGYTF
TGTGCCTGGAGTTTACAGGGCTATGGCTACACCTTC
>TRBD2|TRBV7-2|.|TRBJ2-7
CASSLSLGEGYEQYF
TGTGCCAGCAGCTTAAGTTTGGGGGAGGGTTACGAGCAGTACTTC
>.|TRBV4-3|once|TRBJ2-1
CASSQDGRVVFNEQFF
TGCGCCAGCAGCCAAGACGGCAGGGTTGTCTTCAATGAGCAGTTCTTC
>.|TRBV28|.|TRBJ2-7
CASSLGQPLRGQYF
TGTGCCAGCAGCTTAGGACAGCCACTTAGGGGGCAGTACTTC
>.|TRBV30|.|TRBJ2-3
CAWENTDTQYF
TGTGCCTGGGAAAACACAGATACGCAGTATTTT
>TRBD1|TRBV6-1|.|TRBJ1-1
CASDRATEAFF
TGTGCCAGCGACAGGGCGACTGAAGCTTTCTTT
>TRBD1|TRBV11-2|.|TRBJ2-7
CASSLKIQGVDEQYF
TGTGCCAGCAGCTTAAAGATACAGGGGGTGGACGAGCAGTACTTC
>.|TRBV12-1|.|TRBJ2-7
CASSAGLAEPQTLDYEQYF
TGTGCCAGCAGCGCAGGACTAGCGGAACCCCAAACTTTAGACTACGAGCAGTACTTC
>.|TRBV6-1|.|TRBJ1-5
CASSETGQGLGPQHF
TGTGCCAGCAGTGAAACGGGGCAGGGGTTAGGTCCCCAGCATTTT
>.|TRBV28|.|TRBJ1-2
CASSLFPINNYGYTF
TGTGCCAGCAGTTTATTTCCAATTAATAACTATGGCTACACCTTC
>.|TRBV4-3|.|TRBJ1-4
CASSSQPWGINEKLFF
TGCGCCAGCAGCAGCCAGCCATGGGGGATTAATGAAAAACTGTTTTTT
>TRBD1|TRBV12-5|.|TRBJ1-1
CASGPPGQGHTEAFF
TGTGCTAGTGGTCCACCGGGACAGGGTCACACTGAAGCTTTCTTT
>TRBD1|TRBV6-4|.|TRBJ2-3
CASSRDSLATDTQYF
TGTGCCAGCAGTCGGGACAGCCTAGCCACAGATACGCAGTATTTT
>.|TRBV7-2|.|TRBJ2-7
CASSLVSRHEQYF
TGTGCCAGCAGCTTAGTCTCCAGGCACGAGCAGTACTTC
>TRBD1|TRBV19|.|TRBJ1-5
CATGTAINQPQHF
TGTGCCACCGGGACAGCTATTAATCAGCCCCAGCATTTT
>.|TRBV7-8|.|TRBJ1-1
CASRSKVNTEAFF
TGTGCCAGCAGATCTAAAGTGAACACTGAAGCTTTCTTT
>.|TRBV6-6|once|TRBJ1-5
CASRALDSNQPQHF
TGTGCCAGCAGGGCATTAGATAGCAATCAGCCCCAGCATTTT